The rows below give T cell receptor beta chains drawn from one sample of a study of early T cells in non-severe SARS-CoV-2 infection. Each CDR3 protein gets one entry after TCRdb re-called the 5' RACE reads with MiXCR. In the table there are 80,000 to 95,000 distinct CDR3 sequences, 14% to 15% of which are singletons. Sequencing used whole blood. The receptors here all came from an adult who was a healthcare worker with PCR-confirmed SARS-CoV-2 infection or an uninfected control (not recorded which). Each CDR3 is given with its conserved first and last residue. A D gene is named only where the DNA matches it firmly. Only part of the rows carry a size: once, few, many, or a class if the clone is expanded.

TRBD2,NA,TRBJ2-3,TRBV3-1,CASSQVGGIGTQYF,TGTGCCAGCAGCCAAGTCGGGGGGATCGGTACGCAGTATTTT
NA,NA,TRBJ2-3,TRBV7-8,CASSLEYGARADTQYF,TGTGCCAGCAGCTTAGAATACGGGGCTCGCGCAGATACGCAGTATTTT
NA,once,TRBJ2-6,TRBV27,CASSGSGANVLTF,TGTGCCAGCAGCGGATCTGGGGCCAACGTCCTGACTTTC
TRBD1,few,TRBJ2-1,TRBV3-1,CASSPDRGNYNEQFF,TGTGCCAGCAGCCCCGACAGGGGCAACTACAATGAGCAGTTCTTC
NA,many,TRBJ1-6,TRBV7-8,CASSLEGAYNSPLHF,TGTGCCAGCAGCTTGGAGGGGGCCTATAATTCACCCCTCCACTTT
NA,NA,TRBJ2-2,TRBV29-1,CSVEAENTGELFF,TGCAGCGTTGAGGCAGAAAACACCGGGGAGCTGTTTTTT
NA,NA,TRBJ2-2,TRBV12-3/TRBV12-4,CASSLFQTGELFF,TGTGCCAGCAGCCTGTTCCAGACCGGGGAGCTGTTTTTT
TRBD1,NA,TRBJ1-1,TRBV29-1,CSVAIQGAKSEAFF,TGCAGCGTCGCGATACAGGGGGCGAAGTCTGAAGCTTTCTTT
TRBD2,NA,TRBJ2-1,TRBV29-1,CSVRGGGANEQFF,TGCAGCGTCCGAGGCGGGGGGGCGAATGAGCAGTTCTTC
NA,few,TRBJ1-2,TRBV9,CASSVSGTLANYGYTF,TGTGCCAGCAGCGTATCCGGGACTTTAGCTAACTATGGCTACACCTTC
TRBD1,few,TRBJ1-2,TRBV5-1,CASSPSTGGYGYTF,TGCGCCAGCAGCCCTTCGACAGGGGGCTATGGCTACACCTTC
NA,few,TRBJ1-3,TRBV12-3/TRBV12-4,CASTVVGSGNTIYF,TGTGCCAGCACCGTAGTCGGCTCTGGAAACACCATATATTTT
NA,few,TRBJ1-1,TRBV3-1,CASSQVSAGKEAFF,TGTGCCAGCAGCCAAGTCTCGGCCGGGAAAGAAGCTTTCTTT
NA,NA,TRBJ1-1,TRBV5-5,CASSLGEWTEAFF,TGTGCCAGCAGCTTGGGGGAGTGGACTGAAGCTTTCTTT
NA,many,TRBJ2-5,TRBV29-1,CTVSNRVGQETQYF,TGCACCGTATCTAACAGGGTCGGCCAAGAGACCCAGTACTTC
TRBD2,few,TRBJ2-5,TRBV6-1,CASRRLAGGQETQYF,TGTGCCAGCAGGAGACTAGCGGGGGGCCAAGAGACCCAGTACTTC
TRBD1,many,TRBJ1-4,TRBV15,CATSRERQGGEKLFF,TGTGCCACCAGCAGAGAACGACAGGGAGGGGAAAAACTGTTTTTT
NA,many,TRBJ1-2,TRBV12-3/TRBV12-4,CASSRDGYGYTF,TGTGCCAGCAGTCGGGACGGCTATGGCTACACCTTC
NA,many,TRBJ2-3,TRBV7-2,CASSSYSGRTRGDTQYF,TGTGCCAGCAGCTCCTATTCGGGCAGGACCCGGGGAGATACGCAGTATTTT
TRBD2,many,TRBJ2-3,TRBV20-1,CSASGTISTDTQYF,TGCAGTGCTTCCGGGACTATTAGCACAGATACGCAGTATTTT
NA,many,TRBJ2-3,TRBV29-1,CSVTRMTSTDTQYF,TGCAGCGTCACCAGGATGACTAGCACAGATACGCAGTATTTT
NA,NA,TRBJ1-3,TRBV24-1,CATSDSGEGNTIYF,TGTGCCACCAGTGATTCCGGTGAAGGAAACACCATATATTTT
TRBD2,NA,TRBJ2-5,TRBV7-2,CASSFGGTAKETQYF,TGTGCCAGCAGCTTCGGGGGGACTGCTAAAGAGACCCAGTACTTC
NA,NA,TRBJ1-5,TRBV7-9,CASSGDNDSNQPQHF,TGTGCCAGCAGCGGCGACAATGATAGCAATCAGCCCCAGCATTTT
TRBD1,NA,TRBJ2-1,TRBV11-2,CASSLGRRGRNLNEQFF,TGTGCCAGCAGCTTAGGTCGCAGGGGGCGAAACCTCAATGAGCAGTTCTTC
TRBD1,few,TRBJ1-2,TRBV7-9,CASSSDRTLNGYTF,TGTGCCAGCAGTTCGGACAGGACACTAAATGGCTACACCTTC
NA,NA,TRBJ1-1,TRBV7-8,CASSLAGPNTEAFF,TGTGCCAGCAGCTTAGCGGGGCCAAACACTGAAGCTTTCTTT
TRBD1,many,TRBJ2-2,TRBV12-3/TRBV12-4,CASSHGQAITGELFF,TGTGCCAGCAGCCATGGACAGGCAATCACCGGGGAGCTGTTTTTT
NA,NA,TRBJ2-3,TRBV20-1,CSARPPTGTQSTDTQYF,TGCAGTGCTAGACCACCAACCGGGACCCAAAGCACAGATACGCAGTATTTT
TRBD2,few,TRBJ2-2,TRBV20-1,CSARPPRGGPAGELFF,TGCAGTGCTAGACCACCCCGGGGGGGGCCGGCCGGGGAGCTGTTTTTT
NA,NA,TRBJ2-3,TRBV20-1,CSARIEGGETDTQYF,TGCAGTGCTAGAATCGAGGGGGGGGAAACAGATACGCAGTATTTT
NA,NA,TRBJ1-1,TRBV7-7,CASSQLTGTGNTEAFF,TGTGCCAGCAGCCAGCTGACCGGGACGGGGAACACTGAAGCTTTCTTT
NA,NA,TRBJ2-5,TRBV7-2,CASSHDRKETQYF,TGTGCCAGCAGCCACGACCGAAAAGAGACCCAGTACTTC
TRBD2,NA,TRBJ2-2,TRBV5-4,CASSLVSGGAPGELFF,TGTGCCAGCAGCTTGGTTAGCGGGGGGGCTCCCGGGGAGCTGTTTTTT
NA,NA,TRBJ2-2,TRBV27,CASSLNTGTGELFF,TGTGCCAGCAGTTTAAATACAGGGACCGGGGAGCTGTTTTTT
NA,NA,TRBJ2-5,TRBV5-1,CASRVPQETQYF,TGCGCCAGCAGGGTCCCACAAGAGACCCAGTACTTC
NA,many,TRBJ1-1,TRBV6-6,CASSYRTDLNTEAFF,TGTGCCAGCAGTTACAGGACAGACCTGAACACTGAAGCTTTCTTT
TRBD1,few,TRBJ2-1,TRBV12-3/TRBV12-4,CASSFWTGYNEQFF,TGTGCCAGCAGTTTCTGGACAGGGTACAATGAGCAGTTCTTC
TRBD2,NA,TRBJ2-2,TRBV5-1,CASSQTPGGTTNTGELFF,TGCGCCAGCAGCCAGACTCCCGGAGGGACTACGAACACCGGGGAGCTGTTTTTT
NA,NA,TRBJ1-3,TRBV5-1,CASRKDLSGNTIYF,TGCGCCAGCAGGAAAGACCTCTCTGGAAACACCATATATTTT
NA,few,TRBJ2-2,TRBV5-1,CASSFGAEGELFF,TGCGCCAGCAGCTTCGGGGCGGAAGGGGAGCTGTTTTTT
NA,NA,TRBJ2-1,TRBV4-1,CASSQAVAGLHYNEQFF,TGCGCCAGCAGCCAAGCGGTGGCGGGGCTACATTACAATGAGCAGTTCTTC
NA,few,TRBJ2-2,TRBV7-3,CASSYPSDRGTRTVPTGELFF,TGTGCCAGCAGCTACCCTAGCGATCGAGGAACCCGAACCGTTCCCACCGGGGAGCTGTTTTTT
NA,NA,TRBJ2-3,TRBV24-1,CATSDTDGGSGTDTQYF,TGTGCCACCAGTGATACGGACGGAGGTTCTGGCACAGATACGCAGTATTTT
NA,NA,TRBJ2-1,TRBV5-1,CASSLEAWASSNEQFF,TGCGCCAGCAGCTTGGAGGCCTGGGCTAGCAGCAATGAGCAGTTCTTC
TRBD1,few,TRBJ1-5,TRBV6-6,CASSLGQDHQPQHF,TGTGCCAGCAGTCTAGGACAGGACCATCAGCCCCAGCATTTT
NA,NA,TRBJ1-3,TRBV11-2,CASSLDPVSGNTIYF,TGTGCCAGCAGCTTAGATCCCGTCTCTGGAAACACCATATATTTT
NA,few,TRBJ2-4,TRBV29-1,CSVEERAGTYIQYF,TGCAGCGTTGAAGAGCGTGCCGGGACATACATTCAGTACTTC
NA,NA,TRBJ2-3,TRBV7-3,CASSLSGGNTDTQYF,TGTGCCAGCAGCTTAAGCGGGGGCAACACAGATACGCAGTATTTT
TRBD1,few,TRBJ1-6,TRBV30,CAWTGQGYSPLHF,TGTGCCTGGACGGGACAGGGTTATTCACCCCTCCACTTT
TRBD1,few,TRBJ1-4,TRBV7-8,CASSPGQGAREKLFF,TGTGCCAGCAGCCCCGGACAGGGGGCGCGGGAAAAACTGTTTTTT
TRBD2,many,TRBJ2-5,TRBV11-2,CASSPGAGSQETQYF,TGTGCCAGCAGCCCCGGAGCGGGGAGCCAAGAGACCCAGTACTTC
TRBD2,NA,TRBJ2-3,TRBV20-1,CSASRRAGGHPDTQYF,TGCAGTGCTAGTAGGAGAGCGGGGGGGCATCCAGATACGCAGTATTTT
NA,NA,TRBJ2-5,TRBV27,CASSFNENQETQYF,TGTGCCAGCAGTTTTAACGAGAACCAAGAGACCCAGTACTTC
NA,NA,TRBJ2-5,TRBV10-1,CASSAEGGPGETQYF,TGCGCCAGCAGTGCTGAGGGGGGGCCCGGAGAGACCCAGTACTTC
NA,NA,TRBJ1-1,TRBV7-3,CASSADISRLNTEAFF,TGTGCCAGCAGCGCAGACATCAGCCGCTTGAACACTGAAGCTTTCTTT
TRBD2,NA,TRBJ2-1,TRBV3-1,CASSQGTSGGVLSYNEQFF,TGTGCCAGCAGCCAAGGGACTAGCGGGGGAGTCCTCTCCTACAATGAGCAGTTCTTC
NA,NA,TRBJ2-2,TRBV20-1,CSALSKTGTGELFF,TGCAGTGCTTTATCCAAGACAGGCACCGGGGAGCTGTTTTTT